This T cell receptor (beta chain) was recovered during a study of identical twins. Healthy Caucasians made up all donors. Study results and caveats: Cord blood beta clonotypes present at high abundance carried fewer insertions; no such pattern appeared in memory repertoires.

cDNA carried unique molecular identifiers, and a universal primer site was added by template switching. TCRdb reprocessed the 5' RACE reads via MiXCR and lists one record per CDR3 protein. Of around 1.7 million distinct CDR3 sequences in the sample, around 29% were seen once. This clonotype was found a few times. The target antigen is unknown. Between the trimmed V and J ends, which lost 4 bases and 2 bases, there was a span of 20 bases. Germline CDR1 SGHRS, CDR2 YFSETQ. The CDR3 loop spans 17 amino acids. The sequenced sample consisted of cord blood. This TCR was recovered from a newborn girl in good health. This chain links TRBV5-1 with TRBJ2-3, with D possibly matching TRBD1 (6 bases). CDR3 amino acids: CASSGPDRFSVTDTQYF. DNA of the CDR3: TGCGCCAGCAGCGGTCCCGACAGGTTTTCGGTCACAGATACGCAGTATTTT. The variable domain in full, completed from reference TRBV5-1 and TRBJ2-3, reads KAGVTQTPRYLIKTRGQQVTLSCSPISGHRSVSWYQQTPGQGLQFLFEYFSETQRNKGNFPGRFSGRQFSNSRSEMNVSTLELGDSALYLCASSGPDRFSVTDTQYFGPGTRLTVL.